This TCR beta chain emerged from a study of follicular helper T cells after annual influenza vaccination. The V gene's germline CDR1 is MNHNS and CDR2 SASEGT. V lost 2 bases, J lost 4 bases, and 5 bases lay in between. The length of the CDR3 is 12 residues. General study findings and limits: Rare clonotypes were missed; only about 9-21% of cells gave TCRB. Recurrent ICOS+CD38+ cTfh clonotypes included tetramer and AIM influenza-specific ones. Day 7 ICOS+CD38+ clones were most often found later in ICOS-CD38- cTfh cells.

The time point: 2015-2016 season, pre-vaccination. Assay: immunoSEQ multiplex PCR; the TCRdb copy retains only in-frame clones and omits some. There are 5,000 to 6,500 clones in the sample; 85% occur only once, and 0.85% to 1.2% lies in the top ten. To note about this clone: Antigen unknown.

The starting material was CXCR5+ CD38- circulating T follicular helper cells from blood, obtained on the day of influenza vaccination. As to subset: circulating Tfh, non-naive CD4+CXCR5+PD-1+ (ICOS+CD38+ or ICOS-CD38-). This TCR was recovered from an adult who received the influenza vaccine. The genes are TRBV6-1 and TRBJ2-5, with D uncertain. CDR3 DNA: TGTGCCAGCAGTGAAAATCGAGAGACCCAGTACTTC. It is translated as CASSENRETQYF.